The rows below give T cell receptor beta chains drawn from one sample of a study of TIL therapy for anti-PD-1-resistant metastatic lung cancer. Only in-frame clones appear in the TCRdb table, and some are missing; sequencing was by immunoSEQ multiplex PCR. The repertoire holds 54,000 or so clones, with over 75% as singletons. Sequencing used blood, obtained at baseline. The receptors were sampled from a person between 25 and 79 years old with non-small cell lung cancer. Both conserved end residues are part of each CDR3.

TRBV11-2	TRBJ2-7	CASSHGHLYEQYF
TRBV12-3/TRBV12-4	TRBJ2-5	CASGHGGGETQYF
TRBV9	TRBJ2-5	CARRAGTQETQYF
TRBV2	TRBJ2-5	CASTSSQTQYF
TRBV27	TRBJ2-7	CASSLLWQAGYEQYF
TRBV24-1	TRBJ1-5	CATGSGNQPQHF
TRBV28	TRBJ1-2	CASSSTPGHSVNYGYTF
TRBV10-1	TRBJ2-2	CASSESIGSSSYTGELFF
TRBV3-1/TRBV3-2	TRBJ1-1	CASSPDEETEAFF
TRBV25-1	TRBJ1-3	CASSESRVSSGNTIYF
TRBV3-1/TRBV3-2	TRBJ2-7	CASSRLGFFSYEQYF
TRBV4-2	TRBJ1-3	CASSQEQGQAGNTIYF
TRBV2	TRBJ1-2	CATTSGSGGYTF
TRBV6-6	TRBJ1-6	CASSQNTQDRHSPLHF
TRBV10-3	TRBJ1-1	CAISEYRGVTEAFF
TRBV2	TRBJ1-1	CASIFRDGNTEAFF
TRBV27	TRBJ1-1	CASSWSTTDYLNTEAFF
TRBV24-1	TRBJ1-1	CATSDPRLPNTEAFF
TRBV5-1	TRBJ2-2	CASSAGQGGGELFF
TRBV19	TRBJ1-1	CASSLEGLNAFF
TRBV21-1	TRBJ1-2	CASSLFYRTPNYGYTF
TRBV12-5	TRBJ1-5	CASVYDPGDRGRVFGNQPQHF
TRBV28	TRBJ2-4	CASSKDTTRNIQYF
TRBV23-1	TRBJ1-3	CASKAGAASGNTIYF
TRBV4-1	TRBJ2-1	CASSQWDREDNEQFF
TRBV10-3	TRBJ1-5	CAISASQDFGQPQHF
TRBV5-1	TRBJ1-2	CASRERDDYGYTF
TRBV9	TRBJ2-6	CASSVGGKGTGSGANVLTF
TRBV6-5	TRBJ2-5	CASSSIDPPETQYF
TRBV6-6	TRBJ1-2	CASRSGPSHGYTF